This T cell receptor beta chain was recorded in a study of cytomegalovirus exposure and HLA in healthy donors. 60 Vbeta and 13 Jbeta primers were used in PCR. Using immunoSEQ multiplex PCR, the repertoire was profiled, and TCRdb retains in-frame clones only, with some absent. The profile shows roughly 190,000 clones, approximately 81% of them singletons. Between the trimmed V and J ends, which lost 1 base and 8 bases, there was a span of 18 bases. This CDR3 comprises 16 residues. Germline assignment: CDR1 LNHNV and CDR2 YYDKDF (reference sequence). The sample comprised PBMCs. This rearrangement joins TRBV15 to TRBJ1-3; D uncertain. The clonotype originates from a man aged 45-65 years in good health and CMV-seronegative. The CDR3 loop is CATSRVGREYGDTIYF. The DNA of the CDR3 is TGTGCCACCAGCAGAGTAGGACGGGAATATGGGGACACCATATATTTT.